This TCR beta chain was recovered during a study of blood T cell repertoires in COVID-19. Across the whole study: Samples representing acute and convalescent COVID-19 were sourced from the United States, Italy and Spain. Sample material is recorded as cDNA or gDNA derived from T cells, B-cell-depleted T cells, or PBMCs.

Original analysis: Nucleated cell number was recorded as an estimate derived from reference gene primer amplification. The data were produced by immunoSEQ multiplex PCR, yet TCRdb's version contains in-frame clones alone and is incomplete. V and J calls and clone size are those listed in that table; D and trimming were worked out from the DNA. The data contain around 200,000 clones, roughly 88% of them singletons. Per the germline V gene, CDR1 is SEHNR and CDR2 is FQNEAQ (reference sequence). V trimming: 3 bases; J trimming: 0 bases; junction bases outside the gene matches: 11. The CDR3 is made up of 19 amino acids.

The rearrangement links TRBV7-9 to TRBJ1-4; 9 nucleotides match TRBD1. Specimen: peripheral blood. The source is a human donor with active or convalescent COVID-19. The donor label of this sample is uncertain. DNA for the CDR3: TGTGCCAGCAGCTTGTTGTTCGGGACAGGGTTCCCAACTAATGAAAAACTGTTTTTT. The encoded protein is CASSLLFGTGFPTNEKLFF.